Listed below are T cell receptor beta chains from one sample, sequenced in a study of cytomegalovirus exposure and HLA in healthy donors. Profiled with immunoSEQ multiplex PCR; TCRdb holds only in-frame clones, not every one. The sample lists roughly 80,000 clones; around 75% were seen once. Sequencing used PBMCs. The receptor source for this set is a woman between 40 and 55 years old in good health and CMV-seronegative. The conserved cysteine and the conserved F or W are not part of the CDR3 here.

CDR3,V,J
AISDPTLDRLGIYGYT,TRBV10-3,TRBJ1-2
ASSLGTGGLYEQY,TRBV5-1,TRBJ2-7
ASSPGGPGGTQY,TRBV5-1,TRBJ2-5
ASIRDREDQPQH,TRBV2,TRBJ1-5
ARSLKGAAGNTIY,TRBV5-3,TRBJ1-3
ASGTGGAGGNSPLH,TRBV19,TRBJ1-6
ASSLDRQSPLH,TRBV7-2,TRBJ1-6
ASSSTTSSYTDTQY,TRBV5-6,TRBJ2-3
ASKGRGYGYT,TRBV6-5,TRBJ1-2
ASSGLGRSTEAF,TRBV9,TRBJ1-1